This T cell receptor (beta chain) was identified in a study of blood T cells in healthy people across ages. Primed by a sample-barcoded 5' primer and a J-beta primer mix, a second PCR proceeded for about 7 to 11 cycles. Each CDR3 protein gets one entry after TCRdb re-called the 5' RACE reads with MiXCR. The table has nearly 800,000 distinct CDR3 sequences, roughly 25% seen once. The CDR3 runs 12 residues. The germline V gene encodes CDR1 SGHTA and CDR2 FQGNSA. The sample providers were healthy Caucasian people from Russia, aged roughly 6 to 95. These data were also reused for a study on T cells of mothers and their children.

The J gene is TRBJ2-5, the V gene TRBV7-2; D is ambiguous. The better agreement between TRBJ2-7 and the DNA end casts doubt on the J call. The sequencing sample was made of blood. The TCR originated in a boy between 10 and 17 years old in good health. The CDR3 region is CASSLGLDEQYF. In DNA, the CDR3 is TGTGCCAGCAGCTTAGGGTTGGACGAGCAGTACTTC.